The 23 T cell receptor beta chains presented below share a single source sample, sequenced in a study of spatial heterogeneity in lung cancer. The time point: sample taken at primary tumor resection. Whole RNA came from tumor, nontumor lung or frozen PBMC and was sequenced without being sorted. Via MiXCR, TCRdb re-called the 5' RACE reads, giving one row per CDR3 protein. In the table there are 35,000 to 55,000 distinct CDR3 sequences, approximately 7% of which are singletons. The material sequenced was PBMCs, taken at surgery. These receptors originate from a female donor with early-stage non-small cell lung cancer.

In its sample, this clonotype was seen a few times. The chain employs TRBV28 and TRBJ1-3; weak D call: TRBD1 (6 bases). V was clipped by 6 bases and J by 0 bases, with 18 bases between them. Germline V lookup: CDR1 MDHEN, CDR2 SYDVKM. There are 17 residues in the CDR3. This CDR3 reads CASRGPRGLSSGNTIYF. The DNA of the CDR3 is TGTGCCAGCAGGGGGCCAAGGGGGTTGAGCTCTGGAAACACCATATATTTT.

This chain uses TRBV12-3 or TRBV12-4 with TRBJ1-2; TRBD1 is a possible D gene (6 bases). This CDR3 is 15 amino acids long. The V and J ends lost 6 bases and 1 base respectively, with 15 bases between them. CDR3 sequence reads: CASRPGDAGNYGYTF. The CDR3 DNA reads as TGTGCCAGCAGGCCAGGGGACGCAGGTAACTATGGCTACACCTTC.

V is TRBV2 and J is TRBJ1-6, with 7 positions matching TRBD1. Trimming took 7 bases from V and 11 from J; bases not matched to a gene: 5. Germline CDR1 and CDR2: SNHLY and FYNNEI. CDR3 length: 12 amino acids. CDR3 protein: CASTRQGTPLHF. The DNA for the CDR3 is TGTGCCAGCACCCGACAGGGAACACCCCTCCACTTT.

V and J are TRBV5-1 and TRBJ1-1; the D is unclear. V was trimmed by 2 bases and J by 0 bases, leaving 11 bases between them. The CDR3 has 15 amino acids. Germline V lookup: CDR1 SGHRS, CDR2 YFSETQ. CDR3 in DNA: TGCGCCAGCAGCTTATTTGGCAGATTGAACACTGAAGCTTTCTTT. The encoded protein is CASSLFGRLNTEAFF.

This clonotype was counted many times. The CDR3 DNA is TGTGCCAGCAGTTACTCGACAGGGGGCATGGAGACCCAGTACTTC. Translation: CASSYSTGGMETQYF. The rearrangement links TRBV6-5 to TRBJ2-5; 10 nucleotides line up with TRBD1. The CDR3 has 15 residues. V was pared by 0 bases and J by 5 bases, with 3 bases of the junction left unmatched. Germline loops: CDR1 MNHEY, CDR2 SVGAGI.

This clonotype was seen many times. The gene calls are TRBV27 and TRBJ2-7; possibly TRBD1 for D (6 bases). The CDR3 contains 13 residues. CDR1 and CDR2 (germline): MNHEY, SMNVEV (reference sequence). V was cut by 8 bases and J by 4 bases, with 15 bases left in between. CDR3: CASSVGGRYEQYF. CDR3 DNA: TGTGCCAGCTCTGTAGGGGGTAGATACGAGCAGTACTTC.

This clonotype was found a few times. The V call is TRBV28, the J call TRBJ2-1, with 9 positions matching TRBD2. The germline V gene has CDR1 MDHEN and CDR2 SYDVKM. Germline trimming cut 2 bases from V and 7 bases from J; bases unmatched to any gene: 15. This CDR3 is 18 amino acids long. This CDR3 reads CASSLGSGRGLAPNEQFF. For the CDR3, the DNA is TGTGCCAGCAGTTTAGGCTCAGGCCGGGGACTAGCACCGAATGAGCAGTTCTTC.

This clonotype was counted many times. The V gene is TRBV6-5, the J gene TRBJ2-3; 9 positions match TRBD2. Trimming at V came to 0 bases and at J to 2 bases, leaving 6 bases not matched to a gene. Per the germline V gene, CDR1 is MNHEY and CDR2 is SVGAGI. The CDR3 has 17 amino acids. CDR3 bases: TGTGCCAGCAGTTACTCGCCTAGCGGGGTTGACACAGATACGCAGTATTTT. This gives the protein CASSYSPSGVDTDTQYF.

At least ten counts were recorded for this clonotype. The chain carries TRBV5-1 and TRBJ2-2; D call uncertain. The CDR3 sequence is 14 residues long. Trimming took off 0 bases at V and 6 bases at J, with 9 bases between the two ends. The V gene's germline CDR1 is SGHRS and CDR2 YFSETQ. CDR3 sequence (DNA): TGCGCCAGCAGCTTGGATGGGATGGCCGGGGAGCTGTTTTTT. As protein: CASSLDGMAGELFF.

The chain joins TRBV3-1 to TRBJ2-3, with TRBD2 identical over 14 bases. V dropped 4 bases and J dropped 5; count of bases not matched to a gene: 5. CDR1 LGHDT and CDR2 YNNKEL come from the germline V gene (reference sequence). This CDR3 comprises 16 residues. CDR3 bases: TGTGCCAGCAGCCTGACTAGCGGGGGGGCTGTAGATACGCAGTATTTT. Its translation is CASSLTSGGAVDTQYF.

There are a few counts of this clonotype. V gene TRBV6-1 combines with J gene TRBJ2-2, with D tentatively TRBD1 (6 bases). Trimming stripped 6 bases from V and 1 base from J, with 9 bases between. Germline V gene data show CDR1 as MNHNS and CDR2 as SASEGT. This CDR3 contains 14 residues. The CDR3 region has the DNA TGTGCCAGCAGGGGACAATTGAACACCGGGGAGCTGTTTTTT. Protein product: CASRGQLNTGELFF.

At least ten counts were recorded for this clonotype. The V gene is TRBV6-1, the J gene TRBJ2-1; D gene ambiguous. Germline V gives CDR1 MNHNS, CDR2 SASEGT. V was shortened by 6 bases and J by 1 base, with 16 bases between the two germline ends. This CDR3 spans 16 amino acids. CDR3 sequence reads: CASSRQNSISYNEQFF. CDR3 sequence (DNA): TGTGCCAGCAGCCGCCAAAATTCAATATCCTACAATGAGCAGTTCTTC.

This clonotype was picked up many times. This chain joins TRBV20-1 and TRBJ1-5; D is unresolved. Trimming left V 5 bases short and J 1 base short, with 12 bases between. The CDR3 is made up of 14 amino acids. Germline assignment: CDR1 DFQATT and CDR2 SNEGSKA (reference sequence). The chain's CDR3 is CSARPQLSNQPQHF. DNA of the CDR3: TGCAGTGCTCGCCCACAGTTGAGCAATCAGCCCCAGCATTTT.

This clonotype was counted only a few times. The V gene is TRBV24-1, the J gene TRBJ2-3, with D possibly being TRBD1 or TRBD2 (6 bases each). This CDR3 has 16 residues. V lost 5 bases, J lost 2 bases, and 16 bases lay in between. CDR1 and CDR2 (germline): KGHDR, SFDVKD. The CDR3 bases are TGTGCCACCAGTGCATCGGGGGCGGGGCACACAGATACGCAGTATTTT. It codes for CATSASGAGHTDTQYF.

This clonotype showed up just a few times. The chain employs TRBV6-6 and TRBJ1-3; a weak D match, TRBD1 (6 bases). Germline V lookup: CDR1 MNHNY, CDR2 SVGAGI (reference sequence). V was cut by 7 bases and J by 2 bases, with 9 bases left in between. The CDR3 consists of 13 residues. CDR3 nucleotides: TGTGCCAGCATGGGGGCGACTGGAAACACCATATATTTT. This gives the protein CASMGATGNTIYF.

This clonotype showed up just a few times. The V and J genes are TRBV7-3 and TRBJ2-3; D tentatively fits TRBD1 or TRBD2 (5 bases each). With 0 bases removed from V and 6 bases from J, the gap between germline ends came to 19 bases. Germline-derived CDR1 and CDR2 are SGHTA and FQGTGA. This CDR3 spans 17 amino acids. This CDR3 is CASSLTPGLLAGDTQYF. The CDR3 DNA follows: TGTGCCAGCAGCTTAACCCCGGGGTTGCTAGCAGGGGATACGCAGTATTTT.

The CDR3, as DNA: TGTGCCAGCAGCTTCAGTGGGGGAGGGTACGAGCAGTACTTC. As protein: CASSFSGGGYEQYF. The chain is built from TRBV7-2 and TRBJ2-7; 7 nucleotides align to TRBD2. CDR1 and CDR2 (germline): SGHTA, FQGNSA. After removal of 3 bases from V and 4 bases from J, the junction contained 6 bases not matched to a gene. This CDR3 is 14 amino acids long.

The chain employs TRBV12-3 or TRBV12-4 and TRBJ1-6, with D perhaps matching TRBD1 (6 bases). This CDR3 has 19 amino acids. V was cut by 4 bases and J by 0 bases, with 19 bases left in between. The CDR3 bases are TGTGCCAGCAGTTCATCCGTGGACAGCCGAAGCTCCTATAATTCACCCCTCCACTTT. This codes for CASSSSVDSRSSYNSPLHF.

This clonotype was recorded at least ten times. The gene calls are TRBV15 and TRBJ2-1; 7 bases are shared with TRBD2. The CDR3 is 15 amino acids. V trimming: 5 bases; J trimming: 8 bases; junction bases outside the gene matches: 12. Germline V gene sequence: CDR1 LNHNV, CDR2 YYDKDF (reference sequence). The CDR3 here is CATSPTWGGVDEQFF. Written as DNA, the CDR3 is TGTGCCACCAGCCCCACTTGGGGGGGGGTCGATGAGCAGTTCTTC.

In its sample, this clonotype was seen a few times. In nucleotides, the CDR3 is TGTGCCAGCAGTTTAACAGGGACCCCCACAGATACGCAGTATTTT. This encodes CASSLTGTPTDTQYF. The chain has TRBV28 and TRBJ2-3, with a tentative D call TRBD1 (6 bases). V lost 2 bases to trimming and J lost 2 bases, with 11 bases between them. Per the germline V gene, CDR1 is MDHEN and CDR2 is SYDVKM. The CDR3 runs 15 residues.

The chain joins TRBV20-1 to TRBJ1-1; 7 nucleotides match TRBD1. Germline V lookup: CDR1 DFQATT, CDR2 SNEGSKA (reference sequence). The CDR3 loop spans 13 amino acids. The CDR3 coding sequence is TGCAGCGGGACAGCAGACCTTAACACTGAAGCTTTCTTT. Amino acid sequence: CSGTADLNTEAFF.

This clonotype showed up just a few times. The chain links TRBV7-9 to TRBJ2-3; D is uncertain. Trimming stripped 0 bases from V and 3 bases from J, with 7 bases between. The CDR3 has 14 amino acids. Germline V gene lookup returns CDR1 SEHNR and CDR2 FQNEAQ (reference sequence). CDR3 nucleotide sequence: TGTGCCAGCAGCTTAGCGTACTCTACAGATACGCAGTATTTT. This sequence encodes CASSLAYSTDTQYF.

V gene TRBV11-2 combines with J gene TRBJ2-3; the D is unclear. Trimming took 5 bases from V and 6 from J, leaving 9 bases between them. This CDR3 has 12 amino acids. Germline assignment: CDR1 SGHAT and CDR2 FQNNGV. Here the CDR3 DNA reads TGTGCCAGCAGCCTCATTGGGGATACGCAGTATTTT. Residues: CASSLIGDTQYF.